The sequence of this TCR beta chain was determined in a study of T cells in Graves' hyperthyroidism and ophthalmopathy. TCR beta CDR3 regions were amplified from RNA. During a first-round RT-PCR of the TCR CDR3, the HTBI primer set was used. Each CDR3 protein gets one entry after TCRdb re-called the multiplex PCR reads with MiXCR. The profile shows around 450,000 distinct CDR3 sequences, roughly 13% of them singletons. Trimming pared 1 base from V and 1 base from J, leaving 2 bases between. This CDR3 is built from 13 residues. Per the germline V gene, CDR1 is LNHDA and CDR2 is SQIVND (reference sequence).

Sequenced input: blood. The chain uses TRBV19 and TRBJ1-5, with D unresolved. The source is a woman between 18 and 30 years old with Graves' hyperthyroidism. The CDR3 nucleotides are TGTGCCAGTAGTATAGCGAGCAATCAGCCCCAGCATTTT. It codes for CASSIASNQPQHF.